Following are 18 T cell receptor delta chains from one sample sequenced in a study of γδ T cells in repeated Plasmodium falciparum infection. TCRdb reanalysed the multiplex PCR reads via CATT. This repertoire shows some 100,000 delta-chain clones, more than 1.4% found once; its top ten account for 7% to 9.5%. Bulk repertoires came from Vgamma9/Vdelta2+ or Vdelta2-negative gammadelta T cells flow-sorted from PBMC. Sequenced sample: gamma-delta T cells from blood. These receptors were collected from a pool of human donors (malaria-infected and uninfected, not separated).

In its sample, this clone was seen many times. This clone may be a read error of a much larger clone one base away. The sample carries other DNA sequences with the same CDR3. The V gene was identified as TRDV1, while no J gene was called; the listed D gene, TRDD3, was not tested against the DNA. Per germline, CDR1 TSWWSYY and CDR2 QGS. CDR3 size: 17 residues. CDR3 bases: TGTGCTCTTGGGGATCCGACCCGCTACGGGATACCCGATAAACTCATCTTC. Residues: CALGDPTRYGIPDKLIF.

This clone was seen a handful of times. This chain connects TRDV1 to TRDJ1, with 7 bases that match TRDD2. TCRdb leaves out the J gene; it was filled in here by matching the DNA to germline. V lost 9 bases to trimming and J lost 0 bases; unmatched junction nucleotides: 13. This CDR3 spans 16 amino acids. CDR1 is TSWWSYY and CDR2 is QGS in the germline V gene. DNA for the CDR3: TGTGCTCTCCTTTCCTACCCCCCTGGGAACACCGATAAACTCATCTTT. Translation gives CALLSYPPGNTDKLIF.

This clone was observed a handful of times. The amino acid sequence in TCRdb belongs to a much larger clone and departs from this DNA's translation at residue 5, likely a sequencing read error; the sequence shown is translated from the DNA. The rearrangement joins TRDV2 to TRDJ3, with D perhaps matching TRDD3 (5 bases). In the absence of a J gene in TCRdb, the DNA was matched to germline to assign it here. The CDR3 has 17 residues. CDR1 is GEAIGNYY, CDR2 EKD, per germline. V gave up 3 bases and J gave up 4 bases, with 15 bases separating them. The CDR3 nucleotides read TGTGCCTGTGACGCTACCGGGGAGGATTGGGACACCCGACAGATGTTTTTC. Protein product: CACDATGEDWDTRQMFF.

Of note for this clone: This probably arose from a read error, given a far larger clone one base away. The chain carries TRDV2 and TRDJ3; no clear D. Assignment of the J gene here rests on matching the DNA to germline, because TCRdb gives none. The CDR3 contains 17 residues. CDR1 is GEAIGNYY, CDR2 EKD, per germline. V was pared by 7 bases and J by 0 bases, with 15 bases between. CDR3 loop: CACDPYSSSWDTRQMFF. CDR3 in DNA: TGTGCCTGCGACCCGTACTCTAGCTCCTGGGACACCCGACAGATGTTTTTC.

Of note for this clone: The protein TCRdb gives is from a much larger clone and does not agree with this DNA's translation at residue 7, likely a read error; the protein shown here comes from the DNA. The chain recombines TRDV3 with TRDJ1; D is possibly TRDD3 (5 bases). The CDR3 spans 16 residues. The germline CDR1 and CDR2 sequences are TVYSNPD and GDNSRS (reference sequence). V was cut by 0 bases and J by 0 bases, with 17 bases left in between. The CDR3 DNA is TGTGCCTTTAGCGGAGGGGAATACTCCTACACCGATAAACTCATCTTT. This gives the protein CAFSGGEYSYTDKLIF.

In its sample, this clone was seen many times. Given a far larger clone just one base away, this is likely a sequencing read error. Other nucleotide sequences in the sample specify the same CDR3. The J gene is TRDJ1, the V gene TRDV2, with 8 bases fitting TRDD3. TCRdb gives no J gene; it was assigned here by matching the DNA to germline. This CDR3 is 16 amino acids long. Germline V lookup: CDR1 GEAIGNYY, CDR2 EKD. CDR3 residues: CACVWLGDPHTDKLIF. CDR3 DNA: TGCGCCTGTGTTTGGCTGGGGGACCCTCACACCGATAAACTCATCTTT.

This clone was seen ten or more times. The CDR3 coding sequence is TGTGCTCTTGGGGAACTAGGTATAAATTTCCGGAACTCCTGGGGGAGTACGTACACCGATAAACTCATCTTT. This sequence encodes CALGELGINFRNSWGSTYTDKLIF. J is TRDJ1 and V is TRDV1; 8 bases fit TRDD3. The CDR3 covers 24 residues. Unmatched junction bases numbered 27, after V lost 0 bases and J lost 0 bases. Germline CDR1 and CDR2: TSWWSYY and QGS.

Only a few counts were recorded for this clone. TCRdb's protein for this DNA is that of a much larger clone and differs from the translation at residue 15, likely a read error; the protein shown is the DNA translation. The chain links TRDV1 to TRDJ1; D might be TRDD3 (6 bases). Germline V lookup: CDR1 TSWWSYY, CDR2 QGS. The CDR3 runs to 16 residues. CDR3 bases: TGTGCTCTGGAGGAAGCAGGGGTGGGGGTCACCGATAAACTCACCTTT. It encodes CALEEAGVGVTDKLTF.

This clone was picked up a small number of times. The likely explanation is a read error, given a far larger clone one base away. This same CDR3 is encoded by further DNA sequences in the sample. The gene calls are TRDV2 and TRDJ1; 9 bases are shared with TRDD3. Here the J gene came from matching the DNA to germline, since TCRdb omits it. V dropped 0 bases and J dropped 0; count of bases not matched to a gene: 19. The CDR3 totals 21 residues. CDR1 GEAIGNYY and CDR2 EKD come from the germline V gene. DNA of the CDR3: TGTGCCTGTGACACCCTCCCTGTGGGGGATAACCGCCCGGGAGACACCGATAAACTCATCTTT. Its protein product is CACDTLPVGDNRPGDTDKLIF.

There are many counts of this clone. The same CDR3 can be traced to other DNA sequences in this sample. The rearrangement links TRDV1 to TRDJ1; unclear D gene. The CDR3 runs to 16 residues. Germline V gene lookup returns CDR1 TSWWSYY and CDR2 QGS. V lost 8 bases and J lost 3, with 22 bases in between. The CDR3 sequence is CALRYVSWYSSDKLIF. The CDR3 DNA is TGTGCTCTTAGGTACGTAAGCTGGTATTCTTCCGATAAACTCATCTTT.

In its sample, this clone was seen a few times. The TCRdb record carries a much larger clone's protein, which differs from this DNA's translation at residue 6; a read error is the likely cause, and the protein listed here is the DNA translation. Other nucleotide sequences in the sample specify the same CDR3. The chain carries TRDV1 and TRDJ1; 9 nucleotides align to TRDD3. TCRdb gives no J gene; it was assigned here by matching the DNA to germline. This CDR3 spans 22 amino acids. The V gene's germline CDR1 is TSWWSYY and CDR2 QGS. V was pared by 0 bases and J by 0 bases, with 20 bases of the junction left unmatched. The CDR3 DNA sequence: TGTGCTCTTGGGGAACTTATGGGCCATCCTACTGGGGGACGCCTGTACACCGATAAACTCATCTTT. This codes for CALGELMGHPTGGRLYTDKLIF.

By sample fraction, this clone is medium-sized. This chain connects TRDV2 to TRDJ3; 10 bases are shared with TRDD3. Unmatched junction bases numbered 7, after V lost 3 bases and J lost 0 bases. This CDR3 is built from 19 residues. The germline CDR1 and CDR2 sequences are GEAIGNYY and EKD. CDR3 sequence: CACDATGGLSSWDTRQMFF. DNA for the CDR3: TGTGCCTGTGACGCTACTGGGGGATTGAGCTCCTGGGACACCCGACAGATGTTTTTC.

This clone was seen at least ten times. The genes are TRDV1 and TRDJ1, with 9 nucleotides matching TRDD3. Because TCRdb records no J gene, it was assigned here through a match of the DNA to germline. Germline V CDR1 and CDR2: TSWWSYY, QGS. Germline trimming cut 2 bases from V and 0 bases from J; bases unmatched to any gene: 22. The CDR3 consists of 22 residues. The CDR3 DNA reads TGTGCTCTTGGGGAAACGCCCCCCCCTCTACGTCGGGGATACGCGAACACCGATAAACTCATCTTT. It yields the protein CALGETPPPLRRGYANTDKLIF.

This clone was seen a handful of times. The protein TCRdb lists belongs to a much larger clone and differs from this DNA's translation at residue 8, which points to a read error; the protein shown is made from the DNA. The chain combines TRDV2 with TRDJ3; D is ambiguous. The germline gives CDR1 GEAIGNYY, CDR2 EKD. The V and J ends lost 3 bases and 12 bases respectively, with 17 bases between them. This CDR3 has 15 residues. The CDR3 coding sequence is TGTGCCTGTGACTCGATAACGTGCAACCTCCGACAGATGTTTTTC. Translation: CACDSITCNLRQMFF.

This clone has a count of ten or more. This DNA translates differently at residue 11 from the TCRdb protein, which is that of a much larger clone; a read error is likely, and the protein shown is the DNA's own translation. Other nucleotide sequences from this sample produce the same CDR3. J is TRDJ1 and V is TRDV2, with 13 bases fitting TRDD3. Germline CDR1 reads GEAIGNYY; CDR2 reads EKD. V lost 3 bases and J lost 0; bases outside the gene matches: 6. The CDR3 contains 17 residues. CDR3 sequence (DNA): TGTGCCTGTGACTCATTACTGGGGGATACGCACACCGATAAACTCATCTTT. Protein: CACDSLLGDTHTDKLIF.

The V gene is TRDV1, the J gene TRDJ1; 9 nucleotides agree with TRDD3. The J gene is not listed in TCRdb, so it was assigned here from a DNA match to germline. The CDR3 length is 17 residues. Germline CDR1 is TSWWSYY and CDR2 is QGS. V lost 2 bases, J lost 3 bases, and 10 bases stayed unmatched. CDR3 sequence (DNA): TGTGCTCTTGGGGAAAAGGGGAACGGGGGATACCCCGATAAACTCATCTTT. This gives the protein CALGEKGNGGYPDKLIF.

As for this clone: This DNA's translation differs at residue 6 from TCRdb's protein, which comes from a much larger clone; a read error is likely, and the protein shown is translated from the DNA. DNA of the CDR3: TGTGCCTGTGACAGGTGGGATACTGTGACAGCACAACTCTTCTTT. This encodes CACDRWDTVTAQLFF. The V and J genes are TRDV2 and TRDJ2, with 7 bases fitting TRDD3. The CDR3 is made up of 15 amino acids. Trimming at V came to 2 bases and at J to 3 bases, leaving 5 bases not matched to a gene. Germline CDR1 reads GEAIGNYY; CDR2 reads EKD.

Turning to this clone: For this DNA, TCRdb reports the protein of a much larger clone, which diverges at residue 7, most likely from a read error; the protein presented here is translated directly from the DNA. The chain employs TRDV2 and TRDJ1; tentative D call: TRDD3 (5 bases). There are 15 residues in the CDR3. Looked up from germline, CDR1 is GEAIGNYY and CDR2 is EKD. Trimming took off 2 bases at V and 2 bases at J, with 14 bases between the two ends. CDR3 nucleotide sequence: TGTGCCTGTGACAGCGTGGTGGATAGGACCGATAAACTCATCTTT. Amino acid sequence: CACDSVVDRTDKLIF.